What follows are 25 T cell receptor beta chains derived from one specimen sequenced in a study of blood T cell repertoires in COVID-19. TCRdb's table, derived via immunoSEQ multiplex PCR, lists solely in-frame clones and lacks some. The data hold approximately 75,000 clones, with 80% to 90% observed a single time. Material for sequencing was peripheral blood. The receptors stem from an elderly man with COVID-19, enrolled during active disease.

The chain uses TRBV4-3 and TRBJ2-2; 8 bases match TRBD2. CDR1 and CDR2 (germline): LGHNA, YSLEER. Trimming took 7 bases from V and 7 from J; bases not matched to a gene: 8. CDR3 size: 14 residues. The CDR3 reads CASTFLAGGGELFF. The CDR3 DNA follows: TGCGCCAGCACATTTCTAGCGGGCGGCGGGGAGCTGTTTTTT.

The chain couples TRBV5-1 to TRBJ2-3; 10 bases agree with TRBD1. The CDR3 sequence is 16 residues long. The V segment lost 1 base and the J segment 0 bases; nucleotides outside the gene matches: 2. Germline lookup yields CDR1 SGHRS and CDR2 YFSETQ. The chain's CDR3 is CASSLWGQGSTDTQYF. CDR3 DNA: TGCGCCAGCAGCTTGTGGGGACAGGGGAGCACAGATACGCAGTATTTT.

This chain uses TRBV6-2 or TRBV6-3 with TRBJ1-5; D remains ambiguous. This CDR3 spans 16 amino acids. CDR1 and CDR2 from the germline V gene are MNHEY and SVGEGT. V shed 6 bases and J shed 1 base, with 16 bases lying between them. The CDR3 DNA reads TGTGCCAGCAGCTCGGCTCCACAGCTAAGCAATCAGCCCCAGCATTTT. It is translated as CASSSAPQLSNQPQHF.

This clone was counted between two and nine times. CDR3 coding DNA: TGTGCTAGTGCCGTAGATTATTCACCCCTCCACTTT. Residues: CASAVDYSPLHF. The gene calls are TRBV12-5 and TRBJ1-6; D is undetermined. Germline CDR1 and CDR2: LGHNT and FRNRAP. The CDR3 has 12 residues. V was pared by 7 bases and J by 8 bases, with 9 bases between.

The V call is TRBV19, the J call TRBJ1-5; no firm D call. CDR1 and CDR2 (germline): LNHDA, SQIVND (reference sequence). This CDR3 has 13 residues. Trimming removed 3 bases at V and 4 bases at J, with 7 bases between. The CDR3 here is CASSMSGNQPQHF. As DNA, the CDR3 is TGTGCCAGTAGTATGTCCGGGAATCAGCCCCAGCATTTT.

The gene calls are TRBV24-1 and TRBJ1-3, with D hard to call. Germline V gene data show CDR1 as KGHDR and CDR2 as SFDVKD. Trimming pared 12 bases from V and 4 bases from J, leaving 24 bases between. The CDR3 consists of 16 residues. The CDR3 loop is CAVAGGEGTQGNTIYF. The CDR3 coding sequence is TGTGCCGTTGCCGGTGGGGAGGGAACGCAAGGAAACACCATATATTTT.

Only one count was recorded for this clone. A read error may produce the germline difference seen at one junction end. The rearrangement links TRBV15 to TRBJ2-1, with TRBD1 identical over 9 bases. Germline V gene sequence: CDR1 LNHNV, CDR2 YYDKDF (reference sequence). This CDR3 is 15 amino acids long. The DNA for the CDR3 is TGTGCCACCAGTAGAGGGACAGGGAGGAGCAATGAGCAGTTCTTC. It translates to CATSRGTGRSNEQFF.

The CDR3 DNA reads as TGTGCCAGCAGCTTCGACGGGGGGAACACCGGGGAGCTGTTTTTT. Protein product: CASSFDGGNTGELFF. V gene TRBV7-3 combines with J gene TRBJ2-2; weak D call: TRBD2 (6 bases). Germline V gene data show CDR1 as SGHTA and CDR2 as FQGTGA. Trimming stripped 3 bases from V and 1 base from J, with 9 bases between. This CDR3 is 15 amino acids long. The whole variable domain, filled in from reference TRBV7-3 and TRBJ2-2, reads GAGVSQTPSNKVTEKGKYVELRCDPISGHTALYWYRQSLGQGPEFLIYFQGTGAADDSGLPNDRFFAVRPEGSVSTLKIQRTERGDSAVYLCASSFDGGNTGELFFGEGSRLTVL.

The gene calls are TRBV11-2 and TRBJ1-5; TRBD1 matches 7 bases. Trimming at V came to 5 bases and at J to 7 bases, leaving 5 bases not matched to a gene. Germline V CDR1 and CDR2: SGHAT, FQNNGV. The CDR3 extends over 13 amino acids. The CDR3, as DNA: TGTGCCAGCAGCCACGCAGGGGGACAGCCCCAGCATTTT. Protein sequence: CASSHAGGQPQHF.

The genes are TRBV15 and TRBJ1-6; D perhaps matches TRBD1 (5 bases). V lost 1 base, J lost 9 bases, and 13 bases lay in between. The CDR3 length is 15 residues. Germline loops: CDR1 LNHNV, CDR2 YYDKDF (reference sequence). CDR3 amino acids: CATSRVRTISSPLHF. The CDR3 coding sequence is TGTGCCACCAGCAGAGTAAGGACAATTAGTTCACCCCTCCACTTT.

J is TRBJ1-2 and V is TRBV11-3; 7 nucleotides align to TRBD1. J gave up 6 bases and V 4 bases, and 17 bases lay outside the gene matches. Germline CDR1 reads SGHNT; CDR2 reads YENEEA. CDR3 length equals 17 residues. As DNA, the CDR3 is TGTGCCAGCAGCTACGAAAAAGGACCCGACAGGGATGATGGCTACACCTTC. Translation gives CASSYEKGPDRDDGYTF.

The chain couples TRBV5-6 to TRBJ1-1; perhaps TRBD1 as D (6 bases). This CDR3 region has 16 residues. V lost 1 base and J 5 bases, leaving 18 bases between the germline ends. CDR1 is SGHDT and CDR2 is YYEEEE in the germline V gene. The CDR3 reads CASSLLTQGLGTEAFF. In DNA form, the CDR3 reads TGTGCCAGCAGCTTGCTGACTCAGGGGCTCGGAACTGAAGCTTTCTTT.

V is TRBV28 and J is TRBJ1-6; D perhaps matches TRBD1 (5 bases). With 3 bases removed from V and 4 bases from J, the gap between germline ends came to 13 bases. The CDR3 spans 16 residues. CDR1 and CDR2 from the germline V gene are MDHEN and SYDVKM. The CDR3 region has the DNA TGTGCCAGCAGTTTGGCCCTGACAGCATATAATTCACCCCTCCACTTT. Translation: CASSLALTAYNSPLHF.

This clone was seen more than once but under ten times. The chain couples TRBV19 to TRBJ1-3; no firm D call. This CDR3 contains 16 residues. Trimming took off 5 bases at V and 0 bases at J, with 14 bases between the two ends. Germline CDR1 and CDR2: LNHDA and SQIVND (reference sequence). Written as DNA, the CDR3 is TGTGCCAGTAGTCTGCGCAGACTACCCTCTGGAAACACCATATATTTT. Its protein product is CASSLRRLPSGNTIYF.

This sequence joins TRBV6-5 and TRBJ2-7, with D uncertain. CDR1 is MNHEY and CDR2 is SVGAGI in the germline V gene. The CDR3 extends over 14 amino acids. V lost 2 bases, J lost 0 bases, and 8 bases lay in between. The CDR3 DNA sequence: TGTGCCAGCAGTTACGCGACATCCTCCTACGAGCAGTACTTC. It translates to CASSYATSSYEQYF.

The J gene is TRBJ2-3, the V gene TRBV20-1, with 9 bases aligning to TRBD1. The CDR3 spans 15 residues. Germline-derived CDR1 and CDR2 are DFQATT and SNEGSKA (reference sequence). With V trimmed by 3 bases and J by 2 bases, 6 bases remained unmatched. CDR3 amino acids: CSASKQGANTDTQYF. The DNA of the CDR3 is TGCAGTGCTAGTAAACAGGGGGCGAACACAGATACGCAGTATTTT.

This clone appeared a few times. The rearrangement joins TRBV5-6 to TRBJ2-3; 8 nucleotides agree with TRBD1. CDR3 length: 16 amino acids. Germline V gene sequence: CDR1 SGHDT, CDR2 YYEEEE. Losses at the gene ends were 2 bases for V and 4 bases for J; bases not matched to a gene: 9. CDR3 in DNA: TGTGCCAGCAGCTTCGAACAGGGGGGAAGCGCAGATACGCAGTATTTT. Protein sequence: CASSFEQGGSADTQYF.

This chain's CDR3 is CASSLYPQDEQFF. CDR3 sequence (DNA): TGTGCCAGCAGTTTGTATCCCCAGGATGAGCAGTTCTTC. This rearrangement joins TRBV12-3 or TRBV12-4 to TRBJ2-1, with D hard to call. Trimming stripped 3 bases from V and 8 bases from J, with 11 bases between. CDR3 length: 13 residues.

The chain combines TRBV20-1 with TRBJ1-6; the match to TRBD1 covers 7 bases. The CDR3 spans 19 residues. V was clipped by 3 bases and J by 0 bases; unmatched bases: 14. Germline loops: CDR1 DFQATT, CDR2 SNEGSKA (reference sequence). The CDR3 spells CSASRGGWQASSYNSPLHF. The CDR3 region has the DNA TGCAGTGCTAGTAGAGGGGGCTGGCAGGCGAGCTCCTATAATTCACCCCTCCACTTT.

The chain carries TRBV9 and TRBJ2-3; perhaps TRBD2 as D (5 bases). CDR3 length: 14 residues. V was pared by 0 bases and J by 2 bases, with 7 bases between. Germline V gene sequence: CDR1 SGDLS, CDR2 YYNGEE. CDR3 in DNA: TGTGCCAGCAGCGTAGTCGGGGACACAGATACGCAGTATTTT. It specifies CASSVVGDTDTQYF.

V and J are TRBV7-6 and TRBJ1-1; TRBD1 matches at 9 bases. V lost 5 bases to trimming and J lost 1 base; unmatched junction nucleotides: 8. The CDR3 is 16 residues long. In germline, CDR1 is SGHVS, CDR2 FNYEAQ. CDR3 loop: CASSPRQGVGNTEAFF. The CDR3 region has the DNA TGTGCCAGCAGCCCTAGACAGGGGGTTGGGAACACTGAAGCTTTCTTT.

The gene calls are TRBV4-1 and TRBJ1-2; no firm D call. V lost 4 bases, J lost 6 bases, and 18 bases lay in between. The CDR3 has 15 residues. CDR1 is MGHRA, CDR2 YSYEKL, per germline. This CDR3 is CASSPIWPGADGYTF. The CDR3 DNA sequence: TGCGCCAGCAGCCCTATTTGGCCGGGAGCAGATGGCTACACCTTC.

The chain joins TRBV12-3 or TRBV12-4 to TRBJ1-3; D remains ambiguous. This CDR3 region has 13 residues. The ends were cut back, 8 bases at V and 0 bases at J, with 8 bases in the middle. CDR3 residues: CASVESSGNTIYF. The CDR3 DNA is TGTGCCAGCGTCGAGAGCTCTGGAAACACCATATATTTT.

This chain joins TRBV5-1 and TRBJ1-2, with TRBD1 identical over 9 bases. This CDR3 spans 16 amino acids. With V trimmed by 5 bases and J by 4 bases, 12 bases remained unmatched. From germline, CDR1 is SGHRS and CDR2 YFSETQ. CDR3 in DNA: TGCGCCAGCAGTCAAGGGGGACAGGGATTCGGCTATGGCTACACCTTC. Its translation is CASSQGGQGFGYGYTF. Filled out from reference TRBV5-1 and TRBJ1-2, the complete variable domain reads KAGVTQTPRYLIKTRGQQVTLSCSPISGHRSVSWYQQTPGQGLQFLFEYFSETQRNKGNFPGRFSGRQFSNSRSEMNVSTLELGDSALYLCASSQGGQGFGYGYTFGSGTRLTVV.

The chain couples TRBV19 to TRBJ2-2, with TRBD1 matching 10 bases. V lost 6 bases, J lost 6 bases, and 7 bases stayed unmatched. Germline V lookup: CDR1 LNHDA, CDR2 SQIVND (reference sequence). CDR3 length equals 15 residues. The CDR3 protein is CASRPGQGSPGELFF. CDR3 coding DNA: TGTGCCAGTAGACCGGGACAGGGGTCCCCCGGGGAGCTGTTTTTT.